The clone carrying this T cell receptor beta chain is a singleton in its sample. This sample stems from a study of shared clonotypes between healthy human individuals. The study separated CD4+ cells into CD45RA+ naive and CD45RA-negative memory subsets. Profiling relied on immunoSEQ multiplex PCR, and the TCRdb table lists in-frame clones only, not all of them. The sample contains fewer than 3 million clones, about nine tenths of which appear only once. This CDR3 spans 14 amino acids. Looked up from germline, CDR1 is MNHEY and CDR2 is SVGAGI. V lost 6 bases and J 1 base, leaving 9 bases between the germline ends.

The chain joins TRBV6-5 to TRBJ1-4; D gene ambiguous. This receptor was identified in a man younger than 35 in good health. Some clones in this sample may be carry-over from other donors' samples. The specimen was naive CD4+ T cells from PBMCs. Subset here: CD45RA+ positively selected. This CDR3 is CASSMDGTNEKLFF. In nucleotides, the CDR3 is TGTGCCAGCAGCATGGACGGAACTAATGAAAAACTGTTTTTT.